This T cell receptor beta chain is from a study of T and B cells in COVID-19 patients. On the study more broadly: Most recovered patients had mild to moderate COVID-19 treated as outpatients. Active-infection patients were older, median roughly 73 years, than recovered patients, median roughly 37 years. Critical illness requiring mechanical ventilation or extracorporeal membrane oxygenation affected three fifths of the roughly 20 active-infection patients.

BIOMED2 TRB-A/B primer pools were used in multiplex TRB PCR. One entry per CDR3 protein, called by TCRdb with MiXCR from the multiplex PCR reads. The table lists 7,500 to 9,500 distinct CDR3 sequences, over 25% of them singletons. CDR3 length equals 17 residues. CDR1 and CDR2 (germline): SGHKS, YYEKEE (reference sequence). V dropped 0 bases and J dropped 4; count of bases not matched to a gene: 8. Blood genomic DNA input for TRB amplification was 250-500 ng. This clonotype is deemed medium-sized (0.01 to 0.1%). Antigen specificity is unknown. The study's findings and limits: At recovery TRB diversity and richness exceeded healthy donors, after highly clonal active COVID-19 repertoires.

J is TRBJ2-3 and V is TRBV5-5; 10 bases line up with TRBD1. The TCR comes from a human donor who had recovered from COVID-19. The sample was blood. The CDR3 region is CASSLASGTGAADTQYF. The CDR3 DNA reads as TGTGCCAGCAGCTTGGCCTCCGGGACAGGGGCCGCAGATACGCAGTATTTT.